This T cell receptor (beta chain) was observed in a study of cytomegalovirus exposure and HLA in healthy donors. Whole-study results and caveats: Later analysis suggested links between common viral pathogens and several top significant clusters. Later findings reportedly placed an Asian-associated ancestry cluster below the roughly 670-donor mean for N-insertions.

PCR amplification relied on 60 Vbeta primers (plus 13 Jbeta primers). As processed by the authors: Roughly 11 million of the 60 million to 90 million unique TCR beta chains counted in a later analysis were shared. Generated by immunoSEQ multiplex PCR, the TCRdb table keeps only in-frame clones and is missing some. That table supplies the V and J calls and clone size; D and trimming were determined from the DNA. The table includes approximately 290,000 clones, about 80% detected once. Germline assignment: CDR1 MDHEN and CDR2 SYDVKM. CDR3 size: 13 residues. Trimming removed 5 bases at V and 9 bases at J, with 16 bases between. In regard to this clone: What it binds is unknown.

This TCR derives from a girl under 10 years old in good health and CMV-seronegative. Sequences were obtained from PBMCs. The chain is built from TRBV28 and TRBJ2-5; perhaps TRBD1 as D (6 bases). The CDR3 loop reads CASSRDTGVSQYF. The CDR3 DNA is TGTGCCAGCAGTAGGGACACCGGGGTTTCCCAGTACTTC.